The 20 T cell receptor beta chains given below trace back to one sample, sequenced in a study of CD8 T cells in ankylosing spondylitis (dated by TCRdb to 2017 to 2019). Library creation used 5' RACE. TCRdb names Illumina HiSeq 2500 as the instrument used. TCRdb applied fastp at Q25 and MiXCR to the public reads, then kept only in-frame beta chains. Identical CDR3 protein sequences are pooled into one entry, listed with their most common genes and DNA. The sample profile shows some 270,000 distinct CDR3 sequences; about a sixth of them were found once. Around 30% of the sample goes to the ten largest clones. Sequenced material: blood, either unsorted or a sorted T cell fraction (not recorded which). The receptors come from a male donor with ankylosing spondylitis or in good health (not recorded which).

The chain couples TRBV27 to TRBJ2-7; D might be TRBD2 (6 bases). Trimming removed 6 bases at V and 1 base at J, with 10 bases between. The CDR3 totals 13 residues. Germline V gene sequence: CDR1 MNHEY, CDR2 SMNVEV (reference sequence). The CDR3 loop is CASSFRESYEQYF. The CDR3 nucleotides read TGTGCCAGCAGCTTTCGGGAGTCCTACGAGCAGTACTTC.

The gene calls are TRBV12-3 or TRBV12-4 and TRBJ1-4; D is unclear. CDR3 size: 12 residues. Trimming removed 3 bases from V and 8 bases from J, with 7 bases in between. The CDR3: CASSFIGEKLFF. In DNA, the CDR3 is TGTGCCAGCAGTTTTATTGGGGAAAAACTGTTTTTT.

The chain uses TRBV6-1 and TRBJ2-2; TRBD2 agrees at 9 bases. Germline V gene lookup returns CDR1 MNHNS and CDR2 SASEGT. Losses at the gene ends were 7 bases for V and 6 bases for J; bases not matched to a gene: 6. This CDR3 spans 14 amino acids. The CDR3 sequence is CASKGLASAGELFF. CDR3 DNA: TGTGCCAGCAAAGGACTAGCGAGCGCCGGGGAGCTGTTTTTT.

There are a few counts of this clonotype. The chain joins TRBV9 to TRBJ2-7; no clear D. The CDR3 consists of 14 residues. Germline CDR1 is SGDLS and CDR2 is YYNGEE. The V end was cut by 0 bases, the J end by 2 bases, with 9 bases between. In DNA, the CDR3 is TGTGCCAGCAGCGTAGGGGGTTCCACCTACGAGCAGTACTTC. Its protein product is CASSVGGSTYEQYF.

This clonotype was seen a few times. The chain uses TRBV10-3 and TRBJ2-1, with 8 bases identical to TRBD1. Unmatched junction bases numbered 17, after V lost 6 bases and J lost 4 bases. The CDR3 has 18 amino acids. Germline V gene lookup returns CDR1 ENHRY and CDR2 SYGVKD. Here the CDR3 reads CAISTPDRGPKPYNEQFF. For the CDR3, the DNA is TGTGCCATCAGCACCCCAGACAGGGGACCAAAGCCATACAATGAGCAGTTCTTC.

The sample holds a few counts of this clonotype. CDR3 coding DNA: TGTGCCAGCAGCTACGGACTAGCGGGACGCTACGAGCAGTACTTC. Encoded protein: CASSYGLAGRYEQYF. The chain couples TRBV7-2 to TRBJ2-7; 12 nucleotides align to TRBD2. This CDR3 region has 15 residues. The germline V gene encodes CDR1 SGHTA and CDR2 FQGNSA. Trimming at V came to 4 bases and at J to 3 bases, leaving 4 bases not matched to a gene.

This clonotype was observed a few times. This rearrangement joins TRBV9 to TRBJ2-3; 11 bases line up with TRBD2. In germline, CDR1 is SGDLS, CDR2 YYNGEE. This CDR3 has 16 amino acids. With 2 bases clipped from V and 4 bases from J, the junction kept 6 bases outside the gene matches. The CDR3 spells CASSVRTSGSADTQYF. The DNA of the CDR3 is TGTGCCAGCAGCGTCAGAACTAGCGGGAGCGCAGATACGCAGTATTTT.

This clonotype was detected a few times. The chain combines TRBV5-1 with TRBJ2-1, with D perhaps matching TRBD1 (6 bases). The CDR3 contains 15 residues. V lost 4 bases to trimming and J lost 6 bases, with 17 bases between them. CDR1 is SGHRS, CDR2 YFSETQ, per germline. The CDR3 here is CASSTGDIPLNEQFF. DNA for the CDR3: TGCGCCAGCAGCACCGGGGACATCCCCCTCAATGAGCAGTTCTTC.

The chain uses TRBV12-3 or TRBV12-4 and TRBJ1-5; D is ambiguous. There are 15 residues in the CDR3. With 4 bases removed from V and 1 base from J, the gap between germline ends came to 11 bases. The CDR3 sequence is CASSSPGESNQPQHF. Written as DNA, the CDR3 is TGTGCCAGCAGTTCTCCGGGTGAGAGCAATCAGCCCCAGCATTTT.

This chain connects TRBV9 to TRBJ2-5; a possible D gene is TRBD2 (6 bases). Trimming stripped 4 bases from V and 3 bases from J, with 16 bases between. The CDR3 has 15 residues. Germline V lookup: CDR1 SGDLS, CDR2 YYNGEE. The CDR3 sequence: CASSPFGTPEETQYF. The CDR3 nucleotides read TGTGCCAGCAGCCCCTTCGGGACTCCGGAAGAGACCCAGTACTTC.

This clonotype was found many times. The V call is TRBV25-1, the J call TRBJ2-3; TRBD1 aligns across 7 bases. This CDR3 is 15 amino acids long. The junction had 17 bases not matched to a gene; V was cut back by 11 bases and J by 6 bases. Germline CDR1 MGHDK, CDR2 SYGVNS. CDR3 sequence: CACNLGGERRDTQYF. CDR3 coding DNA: TGTGCCTGCAACTTAGGGGGCGAGAGGCGGGATACGCAGTATTTT.

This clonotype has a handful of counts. CDR3 coding DNA: TGCGCCAGCAGCCAAGAACTCTGGGCAGGGAATCAGCCCCAGCATTTT. Its protein product is CASSQELWAGNQPQHF. This rearrangement joins TRBV4-1 to TRBJ1-5, with a tentative D call TRBD1 (5 bases). Germline CDR1 and CDR2: MGHRA and YSYEKL. The CDR3 spans 16 residues. Trimming took 0 bases from V and 4 from J, leaving 13 bases between them.

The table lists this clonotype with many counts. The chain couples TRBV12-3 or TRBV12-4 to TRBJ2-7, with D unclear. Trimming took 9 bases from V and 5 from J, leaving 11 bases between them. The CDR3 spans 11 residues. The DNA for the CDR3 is TGTGCCAGTGCCCGAGGTGACGAGCAGTACTTC. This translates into CASARGDEQYF.

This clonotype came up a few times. CDR3 loop: CASSRLEGQETQYF. CDR3 DNA: TGTGCCAGCAGTAGACTAGAGGGGCAAGAGACCCAGTACTTC. This sequence joins TRBV6-1 and TRBJ2-5; a weak D match, TRBD2 (6 bases). From germline, CDR1 is MNHNS and CDR2 SASEGT. This CDR3 comprises 14 residues. Trimming stripped 5 bases from V and 2 bases from J, with 12 bases between.

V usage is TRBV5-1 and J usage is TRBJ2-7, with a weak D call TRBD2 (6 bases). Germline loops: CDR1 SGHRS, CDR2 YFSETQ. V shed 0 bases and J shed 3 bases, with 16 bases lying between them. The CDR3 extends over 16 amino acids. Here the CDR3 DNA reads TGCGCCAGCAGCTTGGTACGGGGGACCCTCGGCTACGAGCAGTACTTC. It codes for CASSLVRGTLGYEQYF.

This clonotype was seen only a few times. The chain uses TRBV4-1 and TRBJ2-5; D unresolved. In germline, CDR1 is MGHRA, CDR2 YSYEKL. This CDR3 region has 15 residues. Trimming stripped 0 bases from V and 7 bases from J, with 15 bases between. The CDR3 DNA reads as TGCGCCAGCAGCCAAGATTATAACCCAGGCCGGACCCAGTACTTC. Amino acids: CASSQDYNPGRTQYF.

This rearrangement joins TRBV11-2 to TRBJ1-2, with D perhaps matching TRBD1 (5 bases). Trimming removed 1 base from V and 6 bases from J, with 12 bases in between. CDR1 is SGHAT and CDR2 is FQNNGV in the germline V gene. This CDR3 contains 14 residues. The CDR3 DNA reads TGTGCCAGCAGCTTAGTGTCAGGGTGGGATGGCTACACCTTC. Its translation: CASSLVSGWDGYTF.

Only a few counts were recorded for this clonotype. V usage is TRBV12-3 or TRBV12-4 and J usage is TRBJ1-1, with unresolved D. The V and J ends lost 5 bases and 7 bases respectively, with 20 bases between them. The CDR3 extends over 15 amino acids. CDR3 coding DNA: TGTGCCAGCAGTCTCGGACTCCCAGCAATGGGTGAAGCTTTCTTT. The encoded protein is CASSLGLPAMGEAFF.

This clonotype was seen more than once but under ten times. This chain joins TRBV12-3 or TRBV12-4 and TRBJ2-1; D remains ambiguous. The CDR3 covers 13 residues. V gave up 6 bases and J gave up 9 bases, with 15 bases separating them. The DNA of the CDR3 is TGTGCCAGCAGGGCGTCGGCCTATAGTGAGCAGTTCTTC. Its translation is CASRASAYSEQFF.

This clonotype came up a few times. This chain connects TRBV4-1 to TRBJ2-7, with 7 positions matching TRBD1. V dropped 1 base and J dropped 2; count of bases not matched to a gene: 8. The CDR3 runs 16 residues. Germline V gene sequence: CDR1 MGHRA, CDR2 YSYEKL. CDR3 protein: CASSQGPGQLTYEQYF. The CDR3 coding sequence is TGCGCCAGCAGCCAAGGCCCGGGACAGCTGACCTACGAGCAGTACTTC.